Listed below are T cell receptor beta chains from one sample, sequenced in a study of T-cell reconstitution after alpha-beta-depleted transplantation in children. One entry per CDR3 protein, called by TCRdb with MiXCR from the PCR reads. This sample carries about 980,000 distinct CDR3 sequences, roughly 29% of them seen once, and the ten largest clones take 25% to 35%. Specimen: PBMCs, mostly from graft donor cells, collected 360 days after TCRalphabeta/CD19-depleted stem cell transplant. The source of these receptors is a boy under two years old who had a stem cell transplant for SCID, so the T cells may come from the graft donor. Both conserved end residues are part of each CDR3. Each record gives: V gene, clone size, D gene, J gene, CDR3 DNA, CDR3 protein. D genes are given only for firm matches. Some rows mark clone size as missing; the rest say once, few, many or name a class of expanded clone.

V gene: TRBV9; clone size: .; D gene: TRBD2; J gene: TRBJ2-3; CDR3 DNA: TGTGCCAGCAGCGTTCTGGCTAGCGGGGGGACAGATACGCAGTATTTT; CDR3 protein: CASSVLASGGTDTQYF
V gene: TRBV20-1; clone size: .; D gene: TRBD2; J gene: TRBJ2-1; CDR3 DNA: TGCAGTGCTAGATCCGGGGGGGGGAGAAATGAGCAGTTCTTC; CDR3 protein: CSARSGGGRNEQFF
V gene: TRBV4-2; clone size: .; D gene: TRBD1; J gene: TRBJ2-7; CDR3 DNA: TGTGCCAGCAGCCAAATTATCCGGACAGGGGCCTCCTACGAGCAGTACTTC; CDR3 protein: CASSQIIRTGASYEQYF
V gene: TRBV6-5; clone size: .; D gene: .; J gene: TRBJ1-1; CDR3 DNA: TGTGCCAGCAGTTCCCCGGGAAGGAACACTGAAGCTTTCTTT; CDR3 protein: CASSSPGRNTEAFF
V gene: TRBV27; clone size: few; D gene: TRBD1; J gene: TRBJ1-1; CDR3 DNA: TGTGCCAGCAGTACGCCGGGACAGGGCACTGAAGCTTTCTTT; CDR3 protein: CASSTPGQGTEAFF
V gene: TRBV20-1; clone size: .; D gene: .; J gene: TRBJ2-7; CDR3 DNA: TGCAGTGGACGGGACACCCGACCTTACGAGCAGTACTTC; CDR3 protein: CSGRDTRPYEQYF
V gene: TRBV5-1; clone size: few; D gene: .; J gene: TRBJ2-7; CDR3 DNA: TGCGCCAGCAGCTTGGCAACGGTTTATGGCGAGCAGTACTTC; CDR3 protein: CASSLATVYGEQYF
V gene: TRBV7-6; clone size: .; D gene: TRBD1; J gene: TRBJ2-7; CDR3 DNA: TGTGCCAGCAGCTTAGGTACTCGGACAGGGCCATACGAGCAGTACTTC; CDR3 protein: CASSLGTRTGPYEQYF
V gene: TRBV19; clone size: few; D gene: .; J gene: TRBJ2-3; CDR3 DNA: TGTGCCAGTAGGAGGGCAGGAGGCACAGATACGCAGTATTTT; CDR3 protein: CASRRAGGTDTQYF
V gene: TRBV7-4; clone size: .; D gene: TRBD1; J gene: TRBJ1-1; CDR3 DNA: TGTGCCAGCCGCCCGGAGGGGGCGCCCCTGATGAACACTGAAGCTTTCTTT; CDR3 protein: CASRPEGAPLMNTEAFF
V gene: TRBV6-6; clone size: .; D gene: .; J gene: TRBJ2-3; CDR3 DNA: TGTGCCAGCGAGCTTGGGGGGCTAGATACGCAGTATTTT; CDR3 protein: CASELGGLDTQYF
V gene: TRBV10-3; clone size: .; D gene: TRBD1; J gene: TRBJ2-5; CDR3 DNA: TGTGCCATCAGGTCAACAGGGGCCCAAGAGACCCAGTACTTC; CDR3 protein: CAIRSTGAQETQYF
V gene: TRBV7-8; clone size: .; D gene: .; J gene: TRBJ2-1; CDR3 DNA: TGTGCCAGCAGCTTAATACTTGGGGGGAGTAGCAATGAGCAGTTCTTC; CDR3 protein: CASSLILGGSSNEQFF
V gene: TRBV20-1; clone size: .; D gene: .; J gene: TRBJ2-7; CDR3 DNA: TGCAGTGCTGCTGTGGGCGGACAATCGGCTTACGAGCAGTACTTC; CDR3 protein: CSAAVGGQSAYEQYF
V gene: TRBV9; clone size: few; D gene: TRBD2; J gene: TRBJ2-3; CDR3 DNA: TGTGCCAGCAGCGTCGGACTAGCGGGGACCACAGATACGCAGTATTTT; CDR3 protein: CASSVGLAGTTDTQYF
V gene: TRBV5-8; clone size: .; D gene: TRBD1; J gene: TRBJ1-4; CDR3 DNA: TGTGCCAGCAGCTTCGGACAGGAGAATGAAAAACTGTTTTTT; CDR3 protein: CASSFGQENEKLFF
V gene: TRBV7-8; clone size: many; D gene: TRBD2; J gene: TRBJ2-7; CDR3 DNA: TGTGCCAGCAGCTTGGGCCGGACTAGCGGGGCCTTAGTTCCCTACGAGCAGTACTTC; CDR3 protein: CASSLGRTSGALVPYEQYF
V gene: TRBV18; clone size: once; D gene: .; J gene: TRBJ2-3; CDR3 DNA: TGTGCCAGCTCACCACTCCGACTTTCTAGCACAGATACGCAGTATTTT; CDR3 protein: CASSPLRLSSTDTQYF
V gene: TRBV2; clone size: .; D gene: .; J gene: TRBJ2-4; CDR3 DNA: TGTGCCAGCAACCCGGGCCAGGGGAGAGGAAACATTCAGTACTTC; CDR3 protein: CASNPGQGRGNIQYF
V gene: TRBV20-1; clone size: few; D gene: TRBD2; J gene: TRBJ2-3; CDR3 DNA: TGCAGTGCTAATTTGCGGGGGGGCACAGATACGCAGTATTTT; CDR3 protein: CSANLRGGTDTQYF
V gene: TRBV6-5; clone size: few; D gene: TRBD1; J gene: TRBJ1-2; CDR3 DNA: TGTGCCAGCAGTTACTCCGGGACAGGGAACAATGGCTACACCTTC; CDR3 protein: CASSYSGTGNNGYTF
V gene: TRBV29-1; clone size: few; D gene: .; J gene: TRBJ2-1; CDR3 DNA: TGCAGCGTTGCGGAGGCTGTTGGGCAGTTCTTC; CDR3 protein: CSVAEAVGQFF
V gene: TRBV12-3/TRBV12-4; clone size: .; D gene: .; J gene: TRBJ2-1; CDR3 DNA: TGTGCCAGCAGTGGGAGTACAGCTGGAGATGAGCAGTTCTTC; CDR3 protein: CASSGSTAGDEQFF
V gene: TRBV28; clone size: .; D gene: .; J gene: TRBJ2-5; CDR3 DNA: TGTGCCTCGGGTTGGGGGTCCAGCAAACCCGAAGAGACCCAGTACTTC; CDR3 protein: CASGWGSSKPEETQYF
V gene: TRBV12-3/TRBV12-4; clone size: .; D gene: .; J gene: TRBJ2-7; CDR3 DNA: TGTGCCAGCAGCATCGGACGGCGAATACCCTCCTACGAGCAGTACTTC; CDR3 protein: CASSIGRRIPSYEQYF
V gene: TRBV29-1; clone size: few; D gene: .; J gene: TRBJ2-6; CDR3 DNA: TGCAGCGTTTTATCTGGGGCCAACGTCCTGACTTTC; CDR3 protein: CSVLSGANVLTF
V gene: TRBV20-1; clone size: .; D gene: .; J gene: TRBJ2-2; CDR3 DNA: TGCAGTGCCCACGGAAGGACCGGCGCCCTAAACACCGGGGAGCTGTTTTTT; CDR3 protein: CSAHGRTGALNTGELFF
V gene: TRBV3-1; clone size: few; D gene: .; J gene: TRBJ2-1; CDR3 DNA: TGTGCCAGCAGCCAAGGACTAGACTCCTACAATGAGCAGTTCTTC; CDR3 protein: CASSQGLDSYNEQFF
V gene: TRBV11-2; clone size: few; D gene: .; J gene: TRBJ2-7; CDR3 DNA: TGTGCCAGCAGCTTCGGGCCGCGACACCCCTACGAGCAGTACTTC; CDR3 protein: CASSFGPRHPYEQYF
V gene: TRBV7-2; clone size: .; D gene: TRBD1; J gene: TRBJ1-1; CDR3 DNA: TGTGCCAGCAGCCGACGAACAGGGGGCGCGTACGAAGCTTTCTTT; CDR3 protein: CASSRRTGGAYEAFF
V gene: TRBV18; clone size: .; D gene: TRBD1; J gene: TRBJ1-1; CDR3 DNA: TGTGCCAGCTCACGCTCACGACAGGGCCCGAACACTGAAGCTTTCTTT; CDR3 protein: CASSRSRQGPNTEAFF
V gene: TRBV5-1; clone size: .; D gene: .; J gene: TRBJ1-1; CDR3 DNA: TGCGCCAGCAGCCGAGGACTGGAACTTCGCCCGGGGATGGGGAACACTGAAGCTTTCTTT; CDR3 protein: CASSRGLELRPGMGNTEAFF
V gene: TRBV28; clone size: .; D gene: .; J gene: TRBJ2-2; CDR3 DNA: TGTGCCAGCCGAATCAACATGCCCCTGGGGACCGGGGAGCTGTTTTTT; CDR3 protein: CASRINMPLGTGELFF
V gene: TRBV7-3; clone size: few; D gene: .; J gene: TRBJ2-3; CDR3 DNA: TGTGCCAGCAGCTTCCTAGGGGTACTAAGCACAGATACGCAGTATTTT; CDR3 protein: CASSFLGVLSTDTQYF
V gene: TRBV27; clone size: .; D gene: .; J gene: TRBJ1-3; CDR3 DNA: TGTGCCAGCAGTTTATCGTGGGGGTACGCTGGAAACACCATATATTTT; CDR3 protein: CASSLSWGYAGNTIYF
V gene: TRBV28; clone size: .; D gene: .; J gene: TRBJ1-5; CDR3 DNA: TGTGCCAGCAGTCCCCCGACCAAACAGCCCCAGCATTTT; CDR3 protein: CASSPPTKQPQHF
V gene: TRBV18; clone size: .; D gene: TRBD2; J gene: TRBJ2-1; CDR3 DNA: TGTGCCAGCTCACGCGGTAGCGGGGGCGTCCCTTCGAGGCAGTTCTTC; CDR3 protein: CASSRGSGGVPSRQFF